These 15 T cell receptor beta chains originate from one sample sequenced in a study of T cell responses to AZD1222 COVID-19 vaccine. The data were produced by immunoSEQ multiplex PCR, yet TCRdb's version contains in-frame clones alone and is incomplete. The repertoire holds about 130,000 clones, 89% seen once, with 4.2% in the top ten. Sequencing used peripheral blood, obtained on day 0 of AZD1222 vaccination. These receptors originate from an adult in good health.

This clone appeared once. J is TRBJ1-1 and V is TRBV10-2; no reliable D call. CDR1 and CDR2 (germline): WSHSY, SAAADI. V dropped 3 bases and J dropped 11 bases, with 10 bases sitting between them. CDR3 size: 11 residues. The CDR3 is CASSDGGNAFF. The CDR3 DNA reads as TGCGCCAGCAGTGACGGTGGGAACGCTTTCTTT.

This rearrangement joins TRBV19 to TRBJ1-4; D might be TRBD1 (6 bases). Between the trimmed V and J ends, which lost 9 bases and 3 bases, there was a span of 23 bases. The CDR3 extends over 17 amino acids. The V gene's germline CDR1 is LNHDA and CDR2 SQIVND (reference sequence). The CDR3 here is CASSGTGALWANEKLFF. The CDR3 DNA follows: TGTGCCAGCTCCGGGACGGGGGCCCTCTGGGCTAATGAAAAACTGTTTTTT.

This clone is a singleton in its sample. The rearrangement links TRBV5-8 to TRBJ1-4; D is unresolved. Germline assignment: CDR1 SGHTS and CDR2 YDEGEE. Deletions cut 4 bases from V and 0 bases from J, with 10 bases between. The CDR3 contains 15 residues. The DNA of the CDR3 is TGTGCCAGCAGCCCGGGAAGCGCAACTAATGAAAAACTGTTTTTT. Protein product: CASSPGSATNEKLFF.

J is TRBJ1-5 and V is TRBV7-9; 12 bases line up with TRBD1. Germline CDR1 reads SEHNR; CDR2 reads FQNEAQ (reference sequence). The CDR3 length is 15 residues. V lost 4 bases to trimming and J lost 7 bases; unmatched junction nucleotides: 5. The CDR3 region has the DNA TGTGCCAGCAGCTCCGGGACAGGGGGCGAACAGCCCCAGCATTTT. It codes for CASSSGTGGEQPQHF.

The rearrangement links TRBV12-3 or TRBV12-4 to TRBJ2-1; D is unclear. This CDR3 has 13 residues. The ends were cut back, 5 bases at V and 0 bases at J, with 5 bases in the middle. The DNA for the CDR3 is TGTGCCAGCAGTGCAAGCTCCTACAATGAGCAGTTCTTC. Its translation is CASSASSYNEQFF.

The V gene is TRBV28, the J gene TRBJ2-7; either TRBD1 or TRBD2 may supply D (6 bases each). Between the trimmed V and J ends, which lost 3 bases and 1 base, there was a span of 10 bases. The V gene's germline CDR1 is MDHEN and CDR2 SYDVKM. This CDR3 has 14 amino acids. The CDR3 loop is CASSLTGASYEQYF. CDR3 DNA: TGTGCCAGCAGTTTGACGGGGGCATCCTACGAGCAGTACTTC. Full variable domain (remainder filled in from reference TRBV28 and TRBJ2-7): DVKVTQSSRYLVKRTGEKVFLECVQDMDHENMFWYRQDPGLGLRLIYFSYDVKMKEKGDIPEGYSVSREKKERFSLILESASTNQTSMYLCASSLTGASYEQYFGPGTRLTVT.

The J gene is TRBJ2-1, the V gene TRBV5-6, with D possibly being TRBD2 (6 bases). The CDR3 has 15 amino acids. Germline V gene lookup returns CDR1 SGHDT and CDR2 YYEEEE. The ends were cut back, 0 bases at V and 2 bases at J, with 9 bases in the middle. In DNA form, the CDR3 reads TGTGCCAGCAGCTTGGGCGGGATTCCCTACAATGAGCAGTTCTTC. Its translation: CASSLGGIPYNEQFF.

The chain has TRBV11-2 and TRBJ1-4, with TRBD1 as a possible D gene (6 bases). From germline, CDR1 is SGHAT and CDR2 FQNNGV. The CDR3 is 19 amino acids. Trimming removed 5 bases at V and 0 bases at J, with 22 bases between. The CDR3 here is CASSPSQGPTMTTNEKLFF. For the CDR3, the DNA is TGTGCCAGCAGCCCATCACAGGGACCCACAATGACAACTAATGAAAAACTGTTTTTT.

The chain employs TRBV19 and TRBJ1-1; no reliable D call. CDR1 and CDR2 (germline): LNHDA, SQIVND (reference sequence). The CDR3 is 17 residues long. The V end lost 0 bases, the J end lost 3 bases, and 17 bases lay between the germline ends. In nucleotides, the CDR3 is TGTGCCAGTAGTATAGATGGGCCAGTGGGTGTGGACACTGAAGCTTTCTTT. Amino acids: CASSIDGPVGVDTEAFF.

The chain has TRBV4-3 and TRBJ1-1; no clear D gene. Per germline, CDR1 LGHNA and CDR2 YSLEER. V was clipped by 0 bases and J by 6 bases, with 11 bases between them. This CDR3 is 14 amino acids long. The CDR3 protein is CASSQDRKGPEAFF. The CDR3, as DNA: TGCGCCAGCAGCCAAGATAGGAAGGGCCCTGAAGCTTTCTTT.

The gene calls are TRBV3-1 (or the pseudogene TRBV3-2) and TRBJ1-3; a weak D match, TRBD1 (5 bases). The CDR3 contains 15 residues. Germline V gene sequence: CDR1 LGHDT, CDR2 YNNKEL (reference sequence). The ends were cut back, 3 bases at V and 4 bases at J, with 13 bases in the middle. The CDR3 nucleotides read TGTGCCAGCAGCCAGGGGACGGTGAGGGGAAACACCATATATTTT. Protein sequence: CASSQGTVRGNTIYF.

The chain has TRBV5-1 and TRBJ2-3; tentatively, D is TRBD1 (6 bases). V was cut by 5 bases and J by 3 bases, with 16 bases left in between. The CDR3 is 15 residues long. Per germline, CDR1 SGHRS and CDR2 YFSETQ. CDR3: CASRLTGKITDTQYF. CDR3 DNA sequence: TGCGCCAGCAGATTAACAGGGAAAATTACAGATACGCAGTATTTT.

This chain connects TRBV5-6 to TRBJ1-1; 7 nucleotides align to TRBD1. Germline V gene sequence: CDR1 SGHDT, CDR2 YYEEEE. The V and J ends lost 2 bases and 2 bases, in that order; junction bases with no gene match: 15. The CDR3 has 18 residues. The CDR3 protein is CASSLVPGGKLRNTEAFF. CDR3 nucleotide sequence: TGTGCCAGCAGCTTAGTTCCAGGGGGGAAACTTAGAAACACTGAAGCTTTCTTT.

V usage is TRBV5-1 and J usage is TRBJ1-1; D might be TRBD1 (6 bases). The V gene lost 5 bases and the J gene lost 2 bases, with 10 bases spanning the gap. This CDR3 is 13 amino acids long. From germline, CDR1 is SGHRS and CDR2 YFSETQ. CDR3 in amino acids: CASRQGGNTEAFF. CDR3 DNA: TGCGCCAGCAGACAGGGAGGTAACACTGAAGCTTTCTTT.

The chain is built from TRBV7-9 and TRBJ2-7; TRBD1 or TRBD2 may be the D gene (5 bases each). The CDR3 spans 14 residues. Trimming shortened V by 5 bases and J by 3 bases, and 14 bases separated the two germline ends. In germline, CDR1 is SEHNR, CDR2 FQNEAQ (reference sequence). The DNA of the CDR3 is TGTGCCAGCAGCCCCGGGACCGTAATCTACGAGCAGTACTTC. The encoded protein is CASSPGTVIYEQYF.